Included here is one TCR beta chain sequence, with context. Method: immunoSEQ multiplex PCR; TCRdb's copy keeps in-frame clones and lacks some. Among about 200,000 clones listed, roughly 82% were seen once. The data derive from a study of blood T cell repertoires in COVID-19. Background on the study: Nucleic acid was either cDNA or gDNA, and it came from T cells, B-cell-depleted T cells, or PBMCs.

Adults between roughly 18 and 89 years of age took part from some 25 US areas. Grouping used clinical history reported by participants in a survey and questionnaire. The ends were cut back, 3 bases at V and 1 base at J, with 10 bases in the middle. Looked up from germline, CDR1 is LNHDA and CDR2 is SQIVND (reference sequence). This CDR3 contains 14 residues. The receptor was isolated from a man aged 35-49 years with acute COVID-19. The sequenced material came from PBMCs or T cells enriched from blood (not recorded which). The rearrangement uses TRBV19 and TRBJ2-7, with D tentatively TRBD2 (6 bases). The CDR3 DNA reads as TGTGCCAGTAGTATTAGCGGAATGTCCTACGAGCAGTACTTC. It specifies CASSISGMSYEQYF.